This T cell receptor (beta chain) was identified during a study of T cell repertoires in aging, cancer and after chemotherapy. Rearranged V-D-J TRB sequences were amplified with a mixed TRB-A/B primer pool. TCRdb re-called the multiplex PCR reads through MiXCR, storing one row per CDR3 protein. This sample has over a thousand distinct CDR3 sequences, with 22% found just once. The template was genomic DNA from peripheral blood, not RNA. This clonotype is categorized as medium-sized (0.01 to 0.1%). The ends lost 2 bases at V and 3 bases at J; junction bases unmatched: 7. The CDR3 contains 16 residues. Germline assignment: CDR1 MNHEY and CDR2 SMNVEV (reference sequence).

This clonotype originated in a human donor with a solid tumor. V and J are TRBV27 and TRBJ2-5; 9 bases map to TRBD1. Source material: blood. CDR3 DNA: TGTGCCAGCAGTTTAGATTACAGGGGGCTTGAAGAGACCCAGTACTTC. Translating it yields CASSLDYRGLEETQYF.